This is a list of T cell receptor beta chains from one sample in a study of blood T cell repertoires in COVID-19. Produced via immunoSEQ multiplex PCR; TCRdb's table is partial and in-frame only. The sample includes 150,000 or so clones, around 84% seen only once; the top ten take about 39%. Material for sequencing was peripheral blood. The receptors derive from a human donor in a cohort sampled during active COVID-19. The CDR3 runs from the conserved cysteine through the conserved F or W. The order of the fields is V gene, D gene, J gene, CDR3 protein. D genes are given only for firm matches.

V gene: TRBV2
D gene: TRBD1
J gene: TRBJ1-3
CDR3 protein: CASSLGTVGNTIYF

V gene: TRBV7-2
D gene: TRBD2
J gene: TRBJ2-7
CDR3 protein: CASGGGVGKDEQYF

V gene: TRBV5-6
D gene: TRBD1
J gene: TRBJ1-5
CDR3 protein: CASSQDRGQVQPQHF

V gene: TRBV5-5
D gene: TRBD2
J gene: TRBJ2-2
CDR3 protein: CASSTGTSGGTGELFF

V gene: TRBV5-1
D gene: TRBD2
J gene: TRBJ2-5
CDR3 protein: CASSPRLAGGLVYF

V gene: TRBV5-1
D gene: TRBD1
J gene: TRBJ2-6
CDR3 protein: CASSLTGGRSGANVLTF

V gene: TRBV30
D gene: TRBD2
J gene: TRBJ2-5
CDR3 protein: CAWSVRGLGSETQYF

V gene: TRBV24-1
D gene: TRBD2
J gene: TRBJ2-3
CDR3 protein: CATSTGGRGTDTQYF

V gene: TRBV4-3
D gene: -
J gene: TRBJ2-3
CDR3 protein: CASSPEIASLTDTQYF

V gene: TRBV6-5
D gene: -
J gene: TRBJ2-5
CDR3 protein: CASSYRWGVQETQYF